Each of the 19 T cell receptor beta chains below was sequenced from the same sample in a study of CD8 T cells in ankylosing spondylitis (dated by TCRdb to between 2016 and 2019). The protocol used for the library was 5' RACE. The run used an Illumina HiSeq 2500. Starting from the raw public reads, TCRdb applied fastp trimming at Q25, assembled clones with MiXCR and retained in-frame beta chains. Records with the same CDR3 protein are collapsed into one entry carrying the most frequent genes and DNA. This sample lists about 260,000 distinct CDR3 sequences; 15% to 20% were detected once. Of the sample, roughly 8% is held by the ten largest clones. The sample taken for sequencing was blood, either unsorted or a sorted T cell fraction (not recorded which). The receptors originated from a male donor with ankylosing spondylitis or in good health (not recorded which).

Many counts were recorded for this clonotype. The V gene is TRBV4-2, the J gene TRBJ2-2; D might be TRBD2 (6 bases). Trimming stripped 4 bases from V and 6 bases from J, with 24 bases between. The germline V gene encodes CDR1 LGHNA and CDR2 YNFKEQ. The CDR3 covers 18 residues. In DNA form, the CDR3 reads TGTGCCAGCAGCCTACAATCGGAGGGATTCGGTGCGGCCGGGGAGCTGTTTTTT. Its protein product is CASSLQSEGFGAAGELFF.

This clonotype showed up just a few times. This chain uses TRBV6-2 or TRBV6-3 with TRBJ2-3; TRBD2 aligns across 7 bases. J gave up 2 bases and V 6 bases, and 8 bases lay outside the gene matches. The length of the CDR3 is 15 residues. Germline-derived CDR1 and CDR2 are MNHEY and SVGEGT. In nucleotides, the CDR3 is TGTGCCAGCAGCTGGAGCGGGACGCTCACAGATACGCAGTATTTT. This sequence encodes CASSWSGTLTDTQYF.

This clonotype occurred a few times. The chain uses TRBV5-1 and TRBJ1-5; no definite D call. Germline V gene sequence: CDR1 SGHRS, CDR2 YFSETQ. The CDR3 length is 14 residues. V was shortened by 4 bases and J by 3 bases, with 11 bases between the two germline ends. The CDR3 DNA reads TGCGCCAGCAGCGAGGACGGCTCCAATCAGCCCCAGCATTTT. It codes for CASSEDGSNQPQHF.

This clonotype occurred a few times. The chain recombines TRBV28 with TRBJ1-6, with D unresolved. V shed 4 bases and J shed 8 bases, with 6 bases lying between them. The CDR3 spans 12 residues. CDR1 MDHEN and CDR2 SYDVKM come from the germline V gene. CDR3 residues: CASSSWDSPLHF. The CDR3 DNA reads TGTGCCAGCAGTTCTTGGGATTCACCCCTCCACTTT.

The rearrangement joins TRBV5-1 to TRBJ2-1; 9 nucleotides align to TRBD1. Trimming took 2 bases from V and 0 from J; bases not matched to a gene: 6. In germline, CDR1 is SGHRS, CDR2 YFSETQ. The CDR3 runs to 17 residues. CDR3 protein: CASSFGLTGGSYNEQFF. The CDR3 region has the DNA TGCGCCAGCAGCTTTGGTTTGACAGGGGGCTCCTACAATGAGCAGTTCTTC.

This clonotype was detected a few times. CDR3 nucleotides: TGTGCCAGCAAGACTAGCGGAGTCTACAATGAGCAGTTCTTC. Protein product: CASKTSGVYNEQFF. The chain couples TRBV7-2 to TRBJ2-1; 9 bases align to TRBD2. CDR1 SGHTA and CDR2 FQGNSA come from the germline V gene. The junction had 4 bases not matched to a gene; V was cut back by 7 bases and J by 3 bases. CDR3 length: 14 amino acids.

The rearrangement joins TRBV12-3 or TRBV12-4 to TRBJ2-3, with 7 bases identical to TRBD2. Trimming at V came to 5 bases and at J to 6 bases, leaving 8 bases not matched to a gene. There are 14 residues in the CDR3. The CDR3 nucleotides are TGTGCCAGCAGTCGCGGACTAGACGAGGATACGCAGTATTTT. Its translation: CASSRGLDEDTQYF.

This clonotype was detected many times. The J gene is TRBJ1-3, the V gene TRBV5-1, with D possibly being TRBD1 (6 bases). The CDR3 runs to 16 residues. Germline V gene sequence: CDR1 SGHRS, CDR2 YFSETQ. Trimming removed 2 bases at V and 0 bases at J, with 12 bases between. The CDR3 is CASSFVSGVSGNTIYF. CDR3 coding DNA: TGCGCCAGCAGCTTCGTCTCAGGGGTCTCTGGAAACACCATATATTTT.

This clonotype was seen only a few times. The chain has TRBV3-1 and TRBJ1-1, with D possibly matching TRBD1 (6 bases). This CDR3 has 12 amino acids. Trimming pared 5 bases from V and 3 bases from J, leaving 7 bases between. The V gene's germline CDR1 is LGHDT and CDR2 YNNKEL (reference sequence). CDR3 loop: CASSRGDTEAFF. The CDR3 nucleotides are TGTGCCAGCAGCAGGGGGGACACTGAAGCTTTCTTT.

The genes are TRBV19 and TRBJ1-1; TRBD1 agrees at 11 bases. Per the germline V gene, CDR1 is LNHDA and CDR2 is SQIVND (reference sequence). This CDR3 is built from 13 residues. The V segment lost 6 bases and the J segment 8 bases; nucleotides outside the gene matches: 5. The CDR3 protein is CASRWTGGAEAFF. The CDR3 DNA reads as TGTGCCAGTAGATGGACAGGGGGCGCGGAAGCTTTCTTT.

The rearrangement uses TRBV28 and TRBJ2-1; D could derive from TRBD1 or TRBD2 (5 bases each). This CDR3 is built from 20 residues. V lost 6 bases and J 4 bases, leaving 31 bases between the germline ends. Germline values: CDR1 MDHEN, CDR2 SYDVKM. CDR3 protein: CASSLVGIRGAKPHYNEQFF. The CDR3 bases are TGTGCCAGCAGCCTAGTCGGAATTAGAGGGGCGAAACCCCATTACAATGAGCAGTTCTTC.

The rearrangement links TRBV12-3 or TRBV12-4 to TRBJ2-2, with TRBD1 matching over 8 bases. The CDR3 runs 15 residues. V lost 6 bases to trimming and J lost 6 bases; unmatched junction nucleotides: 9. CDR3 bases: TGTGCCAGCAGGCTGCAGGGGGCGCATGCCGGGGAGCTGTTTTTT. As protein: CASRLQGAHAGELFF.

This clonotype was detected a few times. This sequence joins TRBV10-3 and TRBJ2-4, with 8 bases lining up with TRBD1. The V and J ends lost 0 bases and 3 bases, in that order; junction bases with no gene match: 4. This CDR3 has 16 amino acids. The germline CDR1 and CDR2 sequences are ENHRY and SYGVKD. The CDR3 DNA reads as TGTGCCATCAGTGAGTCGACAGGGGTGGGCAAAAACATTCAGTACTTC. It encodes CAISESTGVGKNIQYF.

CDR3 residues: CASSLGGTDNQPQHF. The CDR3 DNA sequence: TGTGCCAGCAGCTTAGGAGGGACGGACAATCAGCCCCAGCATTTT. V gene TRBV7-8 combines with J gene TRBJ1-5, with D tentatively TRBD1 (5 bases). Germline V lookup: CDR1 SGHVS, CDR2 FQNEAQ. V was pared by 1 base and J by 3 bases, with 10 bases between. The length of the CDR3 is 15 residues.

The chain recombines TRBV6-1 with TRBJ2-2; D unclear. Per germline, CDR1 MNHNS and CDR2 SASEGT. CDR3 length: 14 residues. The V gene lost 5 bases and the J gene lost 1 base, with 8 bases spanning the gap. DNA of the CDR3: TGTGCCAGCAGTCCCCCGGGGAACACCGGGGAGCTGTTTTTT. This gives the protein CASSPPGNTGELFF.

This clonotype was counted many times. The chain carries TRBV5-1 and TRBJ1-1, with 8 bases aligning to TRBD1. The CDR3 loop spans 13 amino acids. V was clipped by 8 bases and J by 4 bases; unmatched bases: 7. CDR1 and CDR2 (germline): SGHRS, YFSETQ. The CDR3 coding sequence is TGCGCCAGTAGACAGGGGAAGGGCACTGAAGCTTTCTTT. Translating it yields CASRQGKGTEAFF.

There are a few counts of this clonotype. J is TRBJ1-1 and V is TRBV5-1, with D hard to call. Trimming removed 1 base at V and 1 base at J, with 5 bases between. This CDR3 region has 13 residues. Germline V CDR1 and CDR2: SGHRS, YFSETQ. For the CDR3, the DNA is TGCGCCAGCAGCTTGATCCCGAACACTGAAGCTTTCTTT. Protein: CASSLIPNTEAFF. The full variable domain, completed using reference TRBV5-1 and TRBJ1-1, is KAGVTQTPRYLIKTRGQQVTLSCSPISGHRSVSWYQQTPGQGLQFLFEYFSETQRNKGNFPGRFSGRQFSNSRSEMNVSTLELGDSALYLCASSLIPNTEAFFGQGTRLTVV.

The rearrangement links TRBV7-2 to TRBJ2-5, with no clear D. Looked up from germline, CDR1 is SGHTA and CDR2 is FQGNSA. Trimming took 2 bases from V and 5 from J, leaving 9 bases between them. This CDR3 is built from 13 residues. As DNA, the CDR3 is TGTGCCAGCAGCTTAAAATCGTCGGAGACCCAGTACTTC. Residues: CASSLKSSETQYF. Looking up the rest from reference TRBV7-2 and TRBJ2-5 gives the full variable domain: GAGVSQSPSNKVTEKGKDVELRCDPISGHTALYWYRQSLGQGLEFLIYFQGNSAPDKSGLPSDRFSAERTGGSVSTLTIQRTQQEDSAVYLCASSLKSSETQYFGPGTRLLVL.

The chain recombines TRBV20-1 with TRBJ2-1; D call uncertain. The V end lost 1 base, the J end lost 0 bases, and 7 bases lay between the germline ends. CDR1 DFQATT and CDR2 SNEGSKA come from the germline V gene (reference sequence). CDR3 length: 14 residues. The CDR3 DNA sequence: TGCAGTGCTAGAGCCATCCTCTCCTACAATGAGCAGTTCTTC. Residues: CSARAILSYNEQFF.